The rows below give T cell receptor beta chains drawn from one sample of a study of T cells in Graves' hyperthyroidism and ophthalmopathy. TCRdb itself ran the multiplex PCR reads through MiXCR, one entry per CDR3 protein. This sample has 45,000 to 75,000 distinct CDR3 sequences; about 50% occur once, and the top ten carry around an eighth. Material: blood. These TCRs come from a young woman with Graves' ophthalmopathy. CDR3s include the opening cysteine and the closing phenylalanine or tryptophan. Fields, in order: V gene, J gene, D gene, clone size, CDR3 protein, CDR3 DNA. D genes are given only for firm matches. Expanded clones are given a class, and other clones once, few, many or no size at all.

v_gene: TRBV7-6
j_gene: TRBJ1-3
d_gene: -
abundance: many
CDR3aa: CASSLGGAGDSSGNTIYF
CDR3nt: TGTGCCAGCAGCTTAGGGGGGGCCGGTGACAGCTCTGGAAACACCATATATTTT

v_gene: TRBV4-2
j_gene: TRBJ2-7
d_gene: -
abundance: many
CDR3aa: CASSLNAYEQYF
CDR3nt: TGTGCCAGCAGCCTAAACGCCTACGAGCAGTACTTC

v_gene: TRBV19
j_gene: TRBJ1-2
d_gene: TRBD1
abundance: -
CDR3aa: CASTGTGGYGYTF
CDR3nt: TGTGCCAGTACAGGGACAGGGGGCTATGGCTACACCTTC

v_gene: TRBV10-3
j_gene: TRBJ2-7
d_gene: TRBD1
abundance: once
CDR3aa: CAISRGQGFNEQYF
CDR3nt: TGTGCCATCAGTCGAGGACAGGGCTTTAACGAGCAGTACTTC

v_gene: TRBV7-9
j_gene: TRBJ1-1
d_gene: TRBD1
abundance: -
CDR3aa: CASSRDRGVNEAFF
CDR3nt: TGTGCCAGCAGCCGGGACAGGGGAGTTAATGAAGCTTTCTTT

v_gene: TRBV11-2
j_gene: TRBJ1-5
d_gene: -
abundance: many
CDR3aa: CASSLGTASNQPQHF
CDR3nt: TGTGCCAGCAGCTTAGGGACGGCGAGCAATCAGCCCCAGCATTTT

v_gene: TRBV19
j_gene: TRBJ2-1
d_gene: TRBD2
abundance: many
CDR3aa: CASTIAGVSNEQFF
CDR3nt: TGTGCCAGTACAATAGCGGGAGTATCCAATGAGCAGTTCTTC

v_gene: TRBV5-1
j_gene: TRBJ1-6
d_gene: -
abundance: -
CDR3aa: CASSLVENGSPLHF
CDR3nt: TGCGCCAGCAGCTTGGTGGAGAACGGTTCACCCCTCCACTTT

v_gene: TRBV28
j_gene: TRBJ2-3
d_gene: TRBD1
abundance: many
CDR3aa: CASRGRDSPTDTQYF
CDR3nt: TGTGCCAGCAGAGGCCGGGACAGCCCAACAGATACGCAGTATTTT

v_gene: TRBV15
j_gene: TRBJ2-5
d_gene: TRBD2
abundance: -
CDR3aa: CATSIKVRLAGVGETQYF
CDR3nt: TGTGCCACCAGCATTAAGGTCAGACTAGCGGGAGTCGGCGAGACCCAGTACTTC

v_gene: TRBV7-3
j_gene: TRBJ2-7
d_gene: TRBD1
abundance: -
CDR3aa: CASSTTGGGYEQYF
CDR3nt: TGTGCCAGCAGTACGACAGGGGGGGGCTACGAGCAGTACTTC

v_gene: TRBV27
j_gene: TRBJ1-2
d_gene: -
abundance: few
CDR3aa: CASSLSPAANYGYTF
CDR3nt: TGTGCCAGCAGTTTGTCACCGGCGGCTAACTATGGCTACACCTTC

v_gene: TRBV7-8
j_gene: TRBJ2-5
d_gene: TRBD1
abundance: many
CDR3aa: CASSFGQGQGETQYF
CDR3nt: TGTGCCAGCAGCTTCGGACAGGGACAGGGAGAGACCCAGTACTTC

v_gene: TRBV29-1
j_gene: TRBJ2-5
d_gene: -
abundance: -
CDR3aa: CSVESGYGQETQYF
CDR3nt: TGCAGCGTTGAATCAGGGTATGGGCAAGAGACCCAGTACTTC

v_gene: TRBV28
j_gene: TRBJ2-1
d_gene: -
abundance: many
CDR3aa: CASTEDSYNEQFF
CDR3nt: TGTGCCAGCACCGAGGACTCCTACAATGAGCAGTTCTTC

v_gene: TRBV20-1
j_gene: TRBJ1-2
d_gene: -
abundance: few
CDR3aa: CSARSGVYTF
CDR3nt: TGCAGTGCTAGATCGGGGGTCTACACCTTC

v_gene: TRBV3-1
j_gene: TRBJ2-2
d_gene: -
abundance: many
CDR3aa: CASSPGPGELFF
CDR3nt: TGTGCCAGCAGCCCAGGTCCCGGGGAGCTGTTTTTT

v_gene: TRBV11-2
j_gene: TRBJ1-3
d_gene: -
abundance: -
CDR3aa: CASSSSGGMGHTIYF
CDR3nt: TGTGCCAGCAGCTCAAGCGGGGGCATGGGTCACACCATATATTTT

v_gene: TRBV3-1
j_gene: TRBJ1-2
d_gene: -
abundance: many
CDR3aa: CASSDRAGGYGYTF
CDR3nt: TGTGCCAGCAGCGACCGGGCGGGGGGCTATGGCTACACCTTC

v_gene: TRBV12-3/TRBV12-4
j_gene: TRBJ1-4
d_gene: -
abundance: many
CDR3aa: CASSRKSEKLFF
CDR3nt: TGTGCCAGCAGCAGGAAGTCGGAGAAACTGTTTTTT

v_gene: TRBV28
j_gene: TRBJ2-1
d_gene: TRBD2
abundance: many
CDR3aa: CASTKREGGYNEQFF
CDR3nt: TGTGCCAGCACGAAGCGGGAGGGGGGGTACAATGAGCAGTTCTTC

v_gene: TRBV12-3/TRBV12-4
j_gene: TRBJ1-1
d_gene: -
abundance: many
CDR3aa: CASRYDRLNTEAFF
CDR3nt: TGTGCCAGCAGGTATGACAGGTTGAACACTGAAGCTTTCTTT

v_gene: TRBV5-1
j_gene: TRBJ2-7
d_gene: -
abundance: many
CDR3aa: CASSLAGLSGYEQYF
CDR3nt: TGCGCCAGCAGCTTGGCCGGATTGTCGGGATACGAGCAGTACTTC

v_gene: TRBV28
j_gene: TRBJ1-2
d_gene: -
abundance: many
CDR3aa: CASSPRGSSPGYTF
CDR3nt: TGTGCCAGCAGCCCTCGTGGGAGTTCCCCAGGCTACACCTTC

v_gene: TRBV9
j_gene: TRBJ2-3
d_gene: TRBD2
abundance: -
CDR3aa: CASSVGASGRAQDTQYF
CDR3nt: TGTGCCAGCAGCGTAGGGGCTAGCGGGAGGGCCCAAGATACGCAGTATTTT

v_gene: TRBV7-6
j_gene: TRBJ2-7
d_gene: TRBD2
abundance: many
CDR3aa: CASTSGGYEQYF
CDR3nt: TGTGCCAGCACTAGCGGGGGTTACGAGCAGTACTTC

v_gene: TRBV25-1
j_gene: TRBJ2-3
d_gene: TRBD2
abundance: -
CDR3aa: CASSEYLGRTSGRNTQYF
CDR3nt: TGTGCCAGCAGTGAATATCTGGGAAGGACTAGCGGGAGAAATACGCAGTATTTT

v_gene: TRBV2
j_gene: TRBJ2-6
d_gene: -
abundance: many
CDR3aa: CASMSRDSGANVLTF
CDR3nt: TGTGCCAGCATGTCAAGGGACTCTGGGGCCAACGTCCTGACTTTC

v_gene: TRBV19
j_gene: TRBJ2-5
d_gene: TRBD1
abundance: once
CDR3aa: CASTPTGVNQPQYF
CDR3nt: TGTGCCAGTACCCCTACAGGGGTCAATCAGCCCCAGTACTTC

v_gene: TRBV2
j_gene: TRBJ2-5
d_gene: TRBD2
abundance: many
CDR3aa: CASTPGGRDGRARGTQYF
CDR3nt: TGTGCCAGCACCCCAGGCGGTCGGGACGGGAGGGCCCGTGGGACCCAGTACTTC

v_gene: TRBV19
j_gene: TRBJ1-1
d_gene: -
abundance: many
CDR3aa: CASSIDRQGMNTEAFF
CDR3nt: TGTGCCAGTAGTATAGATCGGCAAGGGATGAACACTGAAGCTTTCTTT

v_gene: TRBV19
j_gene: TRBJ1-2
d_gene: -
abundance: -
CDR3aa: CAGSIDRENGYTF
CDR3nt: TGTGCCGGTAGTATAGATCGGGAGAATGGCTACACCTTT

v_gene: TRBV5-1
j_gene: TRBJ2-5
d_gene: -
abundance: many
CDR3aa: CASSQNGETQYF
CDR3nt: TGCGCCAGCAGCCAAAACGGGGAGACCCAGTACTTC

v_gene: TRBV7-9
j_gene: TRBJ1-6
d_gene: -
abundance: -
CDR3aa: CAGSSILGGRYNSPLHF
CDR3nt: TGTGCCGGCAGCTCGATACTCGGAGGACGGTATAATTCACCCCTCCACTTT

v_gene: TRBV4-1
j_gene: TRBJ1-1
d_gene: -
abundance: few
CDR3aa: CAGSQGTEAFF
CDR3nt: TGCGCCGGCAGCCAGGGCACGGAAGCTTTCTTT

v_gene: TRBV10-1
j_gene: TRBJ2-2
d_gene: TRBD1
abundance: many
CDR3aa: CASSPIPGGSNTGELFF
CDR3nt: TGCGCCAGCAGTCCCATACCAGGGGGCTCGAACACCGGGGAGCTGTTTTTT

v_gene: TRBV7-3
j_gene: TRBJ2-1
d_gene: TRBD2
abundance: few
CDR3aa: CASSLSGGSTDTQFF
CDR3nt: TGTGCCAGCAGCTTATCGGGGGGTAGCACAGATACGCAGTTCTTC

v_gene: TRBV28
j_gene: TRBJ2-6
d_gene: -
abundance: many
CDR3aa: CASSSTSGANVLTF
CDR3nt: TGTGCCAGCAGTTCAACGTCTGGGGCCAACGTCCTGACTTTC

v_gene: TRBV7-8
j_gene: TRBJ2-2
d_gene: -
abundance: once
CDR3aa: CASSPRVGELFF
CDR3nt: TGTGCCAGCAGTCCAAGGGTCGGGGAGCTGTTTTTT

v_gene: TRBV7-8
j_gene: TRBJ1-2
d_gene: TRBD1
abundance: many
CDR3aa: CASSSRDRTTGYTF
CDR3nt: TGTGCCAGCAGCAGCCGGGACAGGACAACTGGCTACACCTTC

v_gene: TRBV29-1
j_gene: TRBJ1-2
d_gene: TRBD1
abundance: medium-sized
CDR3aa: CSVEVGGQGYGYTF
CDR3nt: TGCAGCGTTGAAGTGGGCGGACAGGGTTATGGCTACACCTTC

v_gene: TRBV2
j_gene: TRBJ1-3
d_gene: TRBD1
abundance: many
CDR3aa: CASARWTGGRNTIYF
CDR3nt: TGTGCCAGCGCTCGGTGGACAGGGGGAAGAAACACCATATATTTT

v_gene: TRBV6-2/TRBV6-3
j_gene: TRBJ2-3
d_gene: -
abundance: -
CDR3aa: CASSAGWGEASTDTQYF
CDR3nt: TGTGCCAGCAGTGCCGGATGGGGTGAGGCTAGCACAGATACACAGTATTTT

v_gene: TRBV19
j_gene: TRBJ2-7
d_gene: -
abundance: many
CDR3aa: CASSIDERRPSYEQYF
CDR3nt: TGTGCCAGTAGTATAGATGAGCGGAGGCCATCCTACGAGCAGTACTTC

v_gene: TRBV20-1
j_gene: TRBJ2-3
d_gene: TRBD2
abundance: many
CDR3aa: CSATGRLAVNTDTQYF
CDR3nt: TGCAGTGCTACAGGGCGGCTAGCGGTCAACACAGATACGCAGTATTTT

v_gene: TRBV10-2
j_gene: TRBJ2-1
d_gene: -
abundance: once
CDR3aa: CASSYSGGNEQFF
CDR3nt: TGCGCCAGCAGTTACTCGGGGGGCAATGAGCAATTCTTC

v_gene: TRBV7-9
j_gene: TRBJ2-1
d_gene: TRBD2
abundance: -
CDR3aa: CASSGPSGGNEQFF
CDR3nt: TGTGCCAGCAGCGGACCTAGCGGGGGTAATGAGCAGTTCTTC

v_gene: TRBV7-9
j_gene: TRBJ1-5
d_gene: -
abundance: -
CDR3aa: CASSLCQAQHF
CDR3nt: TGTGCCAGCAGCTTATGTCAGGCTCAGCATTTT

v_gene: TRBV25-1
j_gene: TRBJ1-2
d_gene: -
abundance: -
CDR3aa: CASTGGYGYTF
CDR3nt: TGTGCCAGCACGGGGGGGTATGGCTACACCTTC

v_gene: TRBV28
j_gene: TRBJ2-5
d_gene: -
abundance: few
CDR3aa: CASSPLAGGLETQYF
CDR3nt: TGTGCCAGCAGTCCCTTGGCAGGGGGGCTGGAGACCCAGTACTTC

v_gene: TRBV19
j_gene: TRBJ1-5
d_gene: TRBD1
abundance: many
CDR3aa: CASRGTGGIYQPQHF
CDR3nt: TGTGCCAGTAGAGGGACAGGGGGAATTTATCAGCCCCAGCATTTT

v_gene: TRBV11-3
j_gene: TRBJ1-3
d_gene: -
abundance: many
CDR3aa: CASSLEASDTIYF
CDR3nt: TGTGCCAGCAGCTTAGAGGCGTCGGACACCATATATTTT